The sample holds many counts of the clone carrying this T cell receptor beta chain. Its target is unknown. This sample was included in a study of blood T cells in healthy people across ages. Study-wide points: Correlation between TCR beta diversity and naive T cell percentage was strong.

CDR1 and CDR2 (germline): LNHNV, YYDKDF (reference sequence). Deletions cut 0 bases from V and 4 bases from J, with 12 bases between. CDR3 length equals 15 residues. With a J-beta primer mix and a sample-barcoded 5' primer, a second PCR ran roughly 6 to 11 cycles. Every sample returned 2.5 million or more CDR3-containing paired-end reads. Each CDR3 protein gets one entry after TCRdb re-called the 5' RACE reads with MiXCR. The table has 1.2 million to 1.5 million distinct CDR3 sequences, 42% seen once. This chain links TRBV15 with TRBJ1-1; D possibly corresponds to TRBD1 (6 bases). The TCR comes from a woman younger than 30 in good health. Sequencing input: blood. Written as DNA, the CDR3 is TGTGCCACCAGCAGAGACAGGGGAGGGATCACTGAAGCTTTCTTT. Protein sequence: CATSRDRGGITEAFF.